The following is a TCR beta chain sequence with its context. In the source study's methods: It was from reference gene primer amplification that nucleated cell counts were estimated. Sequencing was performed with immunoSEQ multiplex PCR; in TCRdb, only in-frame clones are kept and a portion is missing. V and J calls and clone size are as listed in that table; D and trimming were resolved from the DNA. Among 86,000 or so clones, roughly three quarters were seen once, and the ten largest hold about 11%. This entry is derived from a study of blood T cell repertoires in COVID-19. Study overall: Some COVID-19 samples were acute and others convalescent; all came from the United States, Italy and Spain. In each case, the material was cDNA or gDNA derived from T cells, B-cell-depleted T cells, or PBMCs.

Per the germline V gene, CDR1 is SGHVS and CDR2 is FQNEAQ. The CDR3 sequence is 15 residues long. V dropped 5 bases and J dropped 3; count of bases not matched to a gene: 9. The sequence derives from a man between 65 and 80 years old with acute or convalescent COVID-19. The sample comprised peripheral blood. The rearrangement links TRBV7-8 to TRBJ2-5, with 7 bases that match TRBD2. Here the CDR3 DNA reads TGTGCCAGCAGCCTTGGACTAGACTTGAAAGAGACCCAGTACTTC. Its translation is CASSLGLDLKETQYF.